This TCR beta chain was captured by sequencing in a study of CD4 T cells in relation to SARS-CoV-2 and coronaviruses (dated by TCRdb to 2020 to 2023). At the level of the whole study: In the ViraFEST assay, PBMCs were cultured with antigen for 9 to 10 days, after which TCR beta CDR3s were sequenced to identify clonal expansions specific to the antigen. Memory CD4+ T cell crossreactivity between SARS-CoV-2 and common cold coronavirus spike proteins was assessed at the TCR clonotype level in the study. The Adaptive Biotechnologies TCR-sequencing kit was used for samples from a few pre-COVID donors and for the naive versus memory experiments, whereas the other data were Illumina-based. Using patient-derived lymphoblastoid cell lines, the shared crossreactive spike epitopes were mapped to their HLA restriction. Expansion assays from other donors in the study were sequenced with a different, Illumina-based TCR-beta assay. The negative reference condition was either a culture with an HIV-1 Nef peptide pool or a culture with no peptide.

General study outcomes and caveats: Small numbers of patients and of tested TCRs were a limitation of the study. About 60% of donors had memory CD4+ clonotypes that crossrecognized SARS-CoV-2 and at least one common cold coronavirus spike. Since the crossreactivity analysis centred on spike protein, crossreactivity against other viral proteins was not assessed. Pre-pandemic and post-infection samples were not both contributed by any donor, so tracing of the source of pre-existing responses was limited. Compared with monoreactive clones, crossreactive clones had significantly weaker SARS-CoV-2-driven expansion, a result consistent with antigenic imprinting.

This clone was found once. Its binding antigen is unknown. Nothing much larger sits one base from this clone, and base qualities are not available. Its CDR3 holds 16 amino acids, cysteine through phenylalanine. Here the CDR3 DNA is all that survives: 48 bases in frame from base 1. The V end loses 6 bases and the J end loses 1 base, and a stretch of 16 bases separates them. Per the germline V gene (reference sequence), MNHEY is the CDR1 and SMNVEV is the CDR2. CD4+ T cells from unexposed donors were collected before the COVID-19 pandemic (2011-2018). After less than 13 days of culture, CD4+ T cells were isolated with the EasySep CD4+ T cell isolation kit. As far as cell numbers permitted, CD4+ T cells from unexposed donors were tested for reactivity against SARS-CoV-2 S and N as well as four spike pools from common cold coronaviruses. Approximately 2 million PBMCs per well were cultured in IMDM with roughly 5.5% human AB serum and 9.5 to 10 IU/ml IL-2. Half of the culture medium was replaced with fresh IL-2-containing medium on days 3 and 7. Triplicate replicate wells were generally used for each peptide culture condition. The leukapheresis product used for the unexposed donors was purchased from a commercial source. Ficoll-Paque PLUS gradient centrifugation was used to isolate PBMCs from leukapheresis product or whole blood. PBMCs were either cryopreserved at -140°C or used fresh in the expansion assay. The QIAamp Micro DNA Kit was used to extract genomic DNA from the CD4+ T cells.

Library preparation used the immunoSEQ multiplex PCR assay. The paper's data handling went like this. During preprocessing, nonproductive sequences were removed, as were CDR3s that did not start with C, did not end with F or W, or were shorter than 7 amino acids. The MANAFEST web app was used to call antigen-specific clonotypes on the basis of expansion compared with the reference and with other culture wells. A clone counted as positive if significantly expanded in 2 of 3 replicate wells versus the reference culture at FDR below 0.05. To be called positive, a clone also had to show significant expansion compared with every other tandem well and an odds ratio greater than 5. CDR3 homology was quantified as pairwise Levenshtein distance, calculated with the stringdist R package after three terminal residues were trimmed from each end. TCRdb took this table from immuneACCESS and kept in-frame rearrangements with V and J called. Such tables lack part of the clones; where checked against another copy, unresolved V genes explain under half of the gap, and the rest is unexplained. V and J calls and clone size come straight from that table; D and trimming were deduced from the DNA. This sample comprises roughly 26,000 clones, 75% of them detected only once. The ten largest account for 10% to 15% of the sample.

The sequence derives from a human donor in good health. The sample consisted of CD4+ T cells from PBMCs, cultured in vitro. Here the chain combines TRBV27 and TRBJ1-5; tentative D gene TRBD1, with 5 bases matching. The sequenced DNA is TGTGCCAGCAGCCAAGGGGCAGGGTCAAGCAATCAGCCCCAGCATTTT. It encodes CASSQGAGSSNQPQHF.